The rows below give T cell receptor beta chains drawn from one sample of a study of OX40 agonist ivuxolimab in advanced cancers. Measured with immunoSEQ multiplex PCR; TCRdb has only the in-frame clones, and not every one. The sample carries approximately 40,000 clones, more than 75% recorded once. Sequencing used CD4+ or CD8+ T cells sorted from blood, obtained in a trial of the OX40 agonist ivuxolimab. Source of these receptors: an adult with an advanced solid tumor such as melanoma, head and neck, liver or kidney cancer. CDR3s include the opening cysteine and the closing phenylalanine or tryptophan. A D gene is named only where the DNA matches it firmly. Clone size is stated in some rows and not others, as once, few, many or a class when expanded.

v_gene,abundance,j_gene,d_gene,CDR3aa,CDR3nt
TRBV25-1,once,TRBJ2-2,-,CASSDGASGELFF,TGTGCCAGCAGTGACGGGGCGAGCGGGGAGCTGTTTTTT
TRBV19,once,TRBJ1-6,-,CASSIDGGSYNSPLHF,TGTGCCAGTAGTATAGATGGGGGTTCCTATAATTCACCCCTCCACTTT
TRBV30,-,TRBJ2-1,-,CAWRPDGTDAYNEQFF,TGTGCCTGGAGGCCTGACGGGACGGATGCCTACAATGAGCAGTTCTTC
TRBV5-8,-,TRBJ1-5,-,CASSLPSLYSNQPQHF,TGTGCCAGCAGCTTGCCCAGTCTTTATAGCAATCAGCCCCAGCATTTT
TRBV19,-,TRBJ2-7,-,CASSRRDGTYEQYF,TGTGCCAGTAGCCGCCGGGACGGCACCTACGAGCAGTACTTC
TRBV19,-,TRBJ2-7,-,CASSIIGAGAEQYF,TGTGCCAGTAGTATAATAGGGGCAGGGGCCGAGCAGTACTTC
TRBV4-3,-,TRBJ1-1,TRBD1,CATLPGQGGPRTEAFF,TGCGCCACCCTTCCGGGACAGGGAGGTCCGCGTACTGAAGCTTTCTTT
TRBV19,-,TRBJ1-3,-,CASSIANGGGDTIYF,TGTGCCAGTAGTATAGCCAATGGCGGAGGAGACACCATATATTTT
TRBV5-6,-,TRBJ2-5,TRBD2,CASSSGGLETQYF,TGTGCCAGCAGCTCGGGGGGATTAGAGACCCAGTACTTC
TRBV15,once,TRBJ1-4,-,CATSPWQTEREDEKLFF,TGTGCCACCAGCCCTTGGCAGACAGAACGAGAGGATGAAAAACTGTTTTTT
TRBV6-5,-,TRBJ2-7,-,CASSSTNDRDYEQYF,TGTGCCAGCAGTTCGACGAACGACAGAGACTACGAGCAGTACTTC
TRBV7-9,-,TRBJ2-7,-,CATHGGDSYEQYF,TGTGCCACCCATGGAGGAGACTCCTACGAGCAGTACTTC
TRBV6-5,-,TRBJ2-2,-,CASSYLAPTAGELFF,TGTGCCAGCAGTTACCTCGCACCCACCGCCGGGGAGCTGTTTTTT
TRBV19,-,TRBJ1-5,-,CASSIPHLSNQPQHF,TGTGCCAGTAGTATCCCACACCTTAGCAATCAGCCCCAGCATTTT
TRBV6-1,-,TRBJ2-5,TRBD2,CASSEIAGSQETQYF,TGTGCCAGCAGTGAGATAGCGGGGAGCCAAGAGACCCAGTACTTC
TRBV6-1,-,TRBJ2-7,TRBD2,CASSETSGGLYEQYF,TGTGCCAGCAGTGAAACTAGCGGGGGTTTGTACGAGCAGTACTTC
TRBV13,-,TRBJ2-3,TRBD2,CASSPLVGGSSTDTQYF,TGTGCCAGCAGCCCCCTCGTCGGGGGGTCTAGCACAGATACGCAGTATTTT
TRBV4-1,-,TRBJ1-1,-,CASSQEGMIEAFF,TGCGCCAGCAGCCAAGAGGGGATGATTGAAGCTTTCTTT
TRBV4-1,once,TRBJ2-7,-,CASSQGSDGAYEQYF,TGCGCCAGCAGCCAAGGGTCGGACGGAGCCTACGAGCAGTACTTC
TRBV5-1,-,TRBJ1-1,TRBD1,CASSLQGATEAFF,TGCGCCAGCAGCTTGCAGGGGGCCACTGAAGCTTTCTTT
TRBV30,few,TRBJ2-5,-,CAWSGISQETQYF,TGTGCCTGGAGTGGAATCAGCCAAGAGACCCAGTACTTC
TRBV5-4,-,TRBJ1-1,-,CASSSGNTEAFF,TGTGCCAGCAGCTCCGGGAACACTGAAGCTTTCTTT
TRBV5-1,-,TRBJ2-1,-,CASSSPVEGGPDNEQFF,TGCGCCAGCAGCTCCCCAGTCGAGGGGGGGCCAGATAATGAGCAGTTCTTC
TRBV9,-,TRBJ1-2,-,CASSGWAENYGYTF,TGTGCCAGCAGCGGATGGGCGGAAAACTATGGCTACACCTTC
TRBV6-1,-,TRBJ1-1,-,CATGRLHTEAFF,TGTGCCACAGGACGTCTCCACACTGAAGCTTTCTTT
TRBV6-5,-,TRBJ2-7,-,CASSYSPSTAWEQYF,TGTGCCAGCAGTTACTCGCCTTCGACAGCCTGGGAGCAGTACTTC
TRBV30,-,TRBJ1-1,-,CANSGTALEAFF,TGTGCCAACTCCGGGACGGCTCTTGAAGCTTTCTTT
TRBV14,-,TRBJ1-2,-,CASSPSRGAHGYTF,TGTGCCAGCAGCCCAAGCCGAGGAGCCCATGGCTACACCTTC
TRBV30,once,TRBJ2-3,TRBD1,CAWSAGQGRDTQYF,TGTGCCTGGAGCGCAGGACAGGGCCGAGATACGCAGTATTTT
TRBV29-1,-,TRBJ2-7,-,CSVEGSRNFPYEQYF,TGCAGCGTTGAGGGTTCGAGGAATTTCCCCTACGAGCAGTACTTC
TRBV30,-,TRBJ1-2,-,CAWSADSFYGYTF,TGTGCCTGGAGTGCGGACAGTTTTTATGGCTACACCTTC
TRBV5-1,-,TRBJ2-3,TRBD2,CASEDALAGGTDTQYF,TGCGCCAGCGAAGACGCTTTAGCGGGGGGCACAGATACGCAGTATTTT
TRBV6-5,-,TRBJ2-1,TRBD1,CASSYLTGGPYNEQFF,TGTGCCAGCAGTTACCTGACAGGGGGCCCCTACAATGAGCAGTTCTTC
TRBV14,-,TRBJ1-4,-,CASSRGAEEKLFF,TGTGCCAGCAGCAGGGGTGCGGAAGAAAAACTGTTTTTT
TRBV10-3,-,TRBJ1-1,-,CAISENRVGEPEAFF,TGTGCCATCAGTGAAAACAGGGTCGGGGAGCCTGAAGCTTTCTTT
TRBV6-1,-,TRBJ1-2,TRBD1,CASSEEGTGNGYTF,TGTGCCAGCAGTGAAGAAGGGACAGGGAATGGCTACACCTTC
TRBV4-1,-,TRBJ1-3,-,CASSQEGSYRNTIYF,TGCGCCAGCAGCCAAGAAGGCAGCTACAGAAACACCATATATTTT
TRBV7-9,-,TRBJ1-4,-,CASSLTREEKLFF,TGTGCCAGCAGCTTGACCCGAGAGGAAAAACTGTTTTTT
TRBV25-1,-,TRBJ1-1,TRBD1,CASRDWDRGRTEAFF,TGTGCCAGCCGTGATTGGGACAGGGGGCGAACTGAAGCTTTCTTT
TRBV2,-,TRBJ2-3,-,CASSTPGHQAAQYF,TGTGCCAGCAGTACACCGGGACACCAAGCGGCGCAGTATTTT
TRBV5-6,-,TRBJ2-1,-,CASSLGDESYNEQFF,TGTGCCAGCAGTTTGGGGGACGAGTCGTACAATGAGCAGTTCTTC
TRBV4-3,-,TRBJ2-7,TRBD1,CASSQDWGTGGHYEQYF,TGCGCCAGCAGCCAAGATTGGGGGACAGGGGGCCACTACGAGCAGTACTTC
TRBV2,-,TRBJ2-7,-,CASSQFSSYEQYF,TGTGCCAGCAGCCAATTCAGCTCCTACGAGCAGTACTTC
TRBV5-4,-,TRBJ2-1,-,CASSSGHPYNEQFF,TGTGCCAGCAGCTCTGGACACCCTTACAATGAGCAGTTCTTC
TRBV4-1,-,TRBJ1-6,TRBD1,CASSQEWQGGRALHF,TGCGCCAGCAGCCAAGAATGGCAGGGGGGTAGGGCCCTCCACTTT
TRBV19,few,TRBJ2-5,-,CASRSRGEETQYF,TGTGCCAGTAGGTCTAGGGGGGAAGAGACCCAGTACTTC
TRBV10-2,-,TRBJ2-5,TRBD2,CASKYAGGRAETQYF,TGCGCCAGCAAGTACGCGGGGGGGCGGGCAGAGACCCAGTACTTC
TRBV6-6,-,TRBJ1-1,TRBD1,CASSHATGWGTEAFF,TGTGCCAGCAGTCACGCGACAGGGTGGGGGACTGAAGCTTTCTTT
TRBV5-4,-,TRBJ1-4,TRBD1,CASSVNREGDRASF,TGTGCCAGCAGCGTGAATAGAGAGGGGGACAGGGCGAGTTTT
TRBV13,-,TRBJ2-3,TRBD2,CASSLGPPGLAGGQDTQYF,TGTGCCAGCAGCTTAGGCCCGCCGGGACTAGCGGGGGGGCAAGATACGCAGTATTTT
TRBV27,-,TRBJ1-5,-,CASSLAQGSGQPQHF,TGTGCCAGCAGTTTAGCCCAGGGGTCAGGTCAGCCCCAGCATTTT
TRBV21-1,-,TRBJ1-5,-,CASSYSLSNQPQHF,TGTGCCAGCAGCTACTCTCTGAGCAATCAGCCCCAGCATTTT
TRBV19,-,TRBJ1-5,-,CASSIDIGGNQPQHF,TGTGCCAGTAGTATAGATATAGGAGGGAATCAGCCCCAGCATTTT
TRBV5-8,-,TRBJ2-2,-,CASSLGGGELFF,TGTGCCAGCAGCCTCGGGGGCGGGGAGCTGTTTTTT
TRBV7-9,-,TRBJ1-2,-,CASSEERVREYGYTF,TGTGCCAGCAGCGAGGAGAGGGTTAGGGAGTATGGCTACACCTTC
TRBV10-3,-,TRBJ1-2,-,CAIRPADNYGYTF,TGTGCCATCAGGCCCGCCGATAACTATGGCTACACCTTC